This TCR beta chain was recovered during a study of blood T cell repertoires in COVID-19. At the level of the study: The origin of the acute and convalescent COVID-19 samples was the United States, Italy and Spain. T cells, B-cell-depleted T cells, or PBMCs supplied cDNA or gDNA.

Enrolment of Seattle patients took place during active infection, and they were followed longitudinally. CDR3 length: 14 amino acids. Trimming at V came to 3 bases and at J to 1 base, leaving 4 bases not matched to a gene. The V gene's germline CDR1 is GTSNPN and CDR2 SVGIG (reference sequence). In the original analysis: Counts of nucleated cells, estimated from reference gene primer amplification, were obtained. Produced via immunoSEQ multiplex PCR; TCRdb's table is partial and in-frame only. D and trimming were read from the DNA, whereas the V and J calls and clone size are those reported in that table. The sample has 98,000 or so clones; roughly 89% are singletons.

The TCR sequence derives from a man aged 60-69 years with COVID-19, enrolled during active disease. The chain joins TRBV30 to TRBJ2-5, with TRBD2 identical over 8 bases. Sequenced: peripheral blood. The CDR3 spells CAWRLAGLQETQYF. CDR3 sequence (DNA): TGTGCCTGGAGGCTAGCGGGCCTCCAAGAGACCCAGTACTTC.